These 14 T cell receptor beta chains were sequenced from one sample in a study of identical twins (dated by TCRdb to about 2016). Library creation used 5' RACE. The instrument was an Illumina HiSeq 2000. The raw public reads went through TCRdb reprocessing: fastp at Q25, MiXCR clone calling, in-frame beta chains kept. Rows with a matching CDR3 protein are joined into one entry that keeps the most common DNA and genes. For this sample there are 600,000 to 850,000 distinct CDR3 sequences; roughly 18% appear just once. The ten most abundant clones make up roughly 14% of the sample. These sequences were also reported in another study, on T cells expressing NK-cell markers.

The sequencing input was PBMCs. Receptors were obtained from a woman aged 18-29 years in good health.

This clonotype was seen a handful of times. The V and J genes are TRBV6-2 or TRBV6-3 and TRBJ1-5, with 7 bases identical to TRBD1. Germline V CDR1 and CDR2: MNHEY, SVGEGT. This CDR3 contains 15 residues. The V gene end was trimmed by 5 bases and the J gene end by 1 base; junction bases not matched to a gene: 5. CDR3 protein: CASSLRGTSNQPQHF. The CDR3 region has the DNA TGTGCCAGCAGTCTCAGGGGGACGAGCAATCAGCCCCAGCATTTT.

This clonotype was seen only a few times. V is TRBV20-1 and J is TRBJ2-5; 7 nucleotides align to TRBD2. Germline lookup yields CDR1 DFQATT and CDR2 SNEGSKA (reference sequence). V shed 7 bases and J 4 bases; nucleotides not matched to a gene: 6. The CDR3 runs to 12 residues. CDR3 protein: CSGRTSTETQYF. The CDR3 DNA reads TGCAGTGGTCGGACTAGTACAGAGACCCAGTACTTC.

This clonotype has just a few counts. The chain carries TRBV7-2 and TRBJ2-5, with TRBD1 as a possible D gene (6 bases). CDR1 and CDR2 (germline): SGHTA, FQGNSA. This CDR3 region has 15 residues. Trimming took off 2 bases at V and 5 bases at J, with 15 bases between the two ends. In DNA, the CDR3 is TGTGCCAGCAGCTTAACACAGGGATCCCGCGAGACCCAGTACTTC. This gives the protein CASSLTQGSRETQYF.

This clonotype was detected a few times. The chain links TRBV29-1 to TRBJ2-3, with D possibly matching TRBD1 (5 bases). There are 14 residues in the CDR3. V lost 7 bases, J lost 3 bases, and 17 bases lay in between. The germline V gene encodes CDR1 SQVTM and CDR2 ANQGSEA. CDR3 DNA sequence: TGCAGCGAAAAAACGACTGCAGGGACAGATACGCAGTATTTT. This sequence encodes CSEKTTAGTDTQYF.

V and J are TRBV6-5 and TRBJ1-1, with no clear D. The germline gives CDR1 MNHEY, CDR2 SVGAGI. The V and J ends lost 2 bases and 4 bases respectively, with 11 bases between them. The CDR3 length is 14 residues. CDR3 sequence: CASSYITRSTEAFF. The CDR3 region has the DNA TGTGCCAGCAGTTACATTACGAGGAGCACTGAAGCTTTCTTT.

This clonotype was seen a handful of times. This chain uses TRBV29-1 with TRBJ2-7; D tentatively reads TRBD1 or TRBD2 (6 bases each). The V and J ends lost 7 bases and 5 bases respectively, with 30 bases between them. Germline values: CDR1 SQVTM, CDR2 ANQGSEA. The CDR3 has 17 amino acids. The CDR3 reads CSGTVPGGGNLLNEQYF. The DNA of the CDR3 is TGCAGCGGAACAGTTCCAGGAGGGGGGAATCTTCTTAACGAGCAGTACTTC.

The table lists this clonotype with a few counts. This chain links TRBV21-1 with TRBJ2-1; the table's TRBD1 call for D was not verified on the DNA. TRBV21-1 is deemed a pseudogene. The CDR3 sequence is 14 residues long. In DNA, the CDR3 is TGTGCCAGCAGCAAAGCCCGGAGAGGGGGTGAGCAGTTCTTC. Its translation is CASSKARRGGEQFF.

The chain combines TRBV25-1 with TRBJ2-7; TRBD2 matches at 13 bases. V trimming: 3 bases; J trimming: 7 bases; junction bases outside the gene matches: 6. This CDR3 is 15 amino acids long. Germline assignment: CDR1 MGHDK and CDR2 SYGVNS. CDR3 sequence reads: CASSDLRLAGGEQYF. CDR3 DNA sequence: TGTGCCAGCAGTGATTTAAGACTAGCGGGAGGAGAGCAGTACTTC.

This chain joins TRBV7-6 and TRBJ2-5; unclear D gene. CDR1 and CDR2 from the germline V gene are SGHVS and FNYEAQ. V was shortened by 1 base and J by 4 bases, with 4 bases between the two germline ends. The CDR3 has 12 residues. The CDR3 sequence: CASSLVPETQYF. For the CDR3, the DNA is TGTGCCAGCAGCTTAGTACCAGAGACCCAGTACTTC.

This clonotype turned up a few times. This chain uses TRBV3-1 with TRBJ1-1; D gene ambiguous. The CDR3 has 14 residues. The germline gives CDR1 LGHDT, CDR2 YNNKEL (reference sequence). V was pared by 1 base and J by 3 bases, with 9 bases between. The chain's CDR3 is CASSQGQAYTEAFF. CDR3 in DNA: TGTGCCAGCAGCCAAGGTCAAGCCTACACTGAAGCTTTCTTT.

The rearrangement links TRBV15 to TRBJ2-7; D ambiguous. The CDR3 spans 15 residues. Germline-derived CDR1 and CDR2 are LNHNV and YYDKDF (reference sequence). Trimming removed 0 bases at V and 1 base at J, with 10 bases between. The CDR3 region has the DNA TGTGCCACCAGCAGAGAAGGTGCGGTTTCCTACGAGCAGTACTTC. Its protein product is CATSREGAVSYEQYF.

This clonotype was counted between two and nine times. This chain uses TRBV29-1 with TRBJ1-2; 9 bases line up with TRBD1. Germline CDR1 reads SQVTM; CDR2 reads ANQGSEA. The CDR3 consists of 15 residues. The V gene end was trimmed by 5 bases and the J gene end by 7 bases; junction bases not matched to a gene: 14. The CDR3 is CSVPDRGGTAGGYTF. The CDR3 DNA is TGCAGCGTTCCGGACAGGGGAGGTACTGCTGGTGGCTACACCTTC. Drawing the rest from reference TRBV29-1 and TRBJ1-2, the complete variable domain is SAVISQKPSRDICQRGTSLTIQCQVDSQVTMMFWYRQQPGQSLTLIATANQGSEATYESGFVIDKFPISRPNLTFSTLTVSNMSPEDSSIYLCSVPDRGGTAGGYTFGSGTRLTVV.

Only a few counts were recorded for this clonotype. The chain carries TRBV5-5 and TRBJ2-1; TRBD2 is a possible D gene (6 bases). The CDR3 totals 15 residues. V lost 0 bases and J lost 3, with 10 bases in between. Per germline, CDR1 SGHKS and CDR2 YYEKEE (reference sequence). This CDR3 reads CASSLAQGLYNEQFF. CDR3 bases: TGTGCCAGCAGCTTGGCTCAGGGACTCTACAATGAGCAGTTCTTC. The variable domain in full, completed from reference TRBV5-5 and TRBJ2-1, reads DAGVTQSPTHLIKTRGQQVTLRCSPISGHKSVSWYQQVLGQGPQFIFQYYEKEERGRGNFPDRFSARQFPNYSSELNVNALLLGDSALYLCASSLAQGLYNEQFFGPGTRLTVL.

This clonotype was counted only a few times. The chain has TRBV28 and TRBJ2-1; maybe TRBD1 (8 bases). The V end was cut by 4 bases, the J end by 1 base, with 14 bases between. The CDR3 contains 16 residues. CDR1 is MDHEN and CDR2 is SYDVKM in the germline V gene. DNA of the CDR3: TGTGCCAGCAGTTCGACAGGGGAGGGGTCCTACAATGAGCAGTTCTTC. Its translation is CASSSTGEGSYNEQFF.